This TCR beta chain was recorded in a study of human T cells and chemical hapten exposure. Study at large: An area of 2 cm by approximately 2 cm on upper inner arm skin received 2% DPC for sensitization. Diphenylcyclopropenone was applied weekly to patients' scalps across the roughly 23-week study. Whole-study findings and limits: Alopecia affected the donors, so their immune response may differ from healthy people's. Compared with pre-sensitization or healthy control sets, expanded TCRs clustered more.

MiXCR, applied by TCRdb to the RACE reads, yields one record per CDR3 protein. The sample contains some 110,000 distinct CDR3 sequences, 9% to 13% of which appear only once. The time point was: patch test 1, 2 weeks after DPC sensitization. The treatment: therapeutic diphenylcyclopropenone sensitization with weekly scalp DPC. This CDR3 has 13 amino acids. Trimming removed 4 bases from V and 3 bases from J, with 7 bases in between. Germline V gives CDR1 SEHNR, CDR2 FQNEAQ (reference sequence). About this clonotype itself: Its antigen is unidentified.

The source was whole blood, collected in connection with sensitization to the hapten diphenylcyclopropenone (DPC). The clonotype comes from a woman aged 45-65 years with alopecia areata. Some clones in this sample may be carry-over from other donors' samples. The V and J genes are TRBV7-9 and TRBJ2-1; D remains ambiguous. CDR3 amino acids: CASSSPLYNEQFF. CDR3 DNA: TGTGCCAGCAGCTCCCCTCTCTACAATGAGCAGTTCTTC.